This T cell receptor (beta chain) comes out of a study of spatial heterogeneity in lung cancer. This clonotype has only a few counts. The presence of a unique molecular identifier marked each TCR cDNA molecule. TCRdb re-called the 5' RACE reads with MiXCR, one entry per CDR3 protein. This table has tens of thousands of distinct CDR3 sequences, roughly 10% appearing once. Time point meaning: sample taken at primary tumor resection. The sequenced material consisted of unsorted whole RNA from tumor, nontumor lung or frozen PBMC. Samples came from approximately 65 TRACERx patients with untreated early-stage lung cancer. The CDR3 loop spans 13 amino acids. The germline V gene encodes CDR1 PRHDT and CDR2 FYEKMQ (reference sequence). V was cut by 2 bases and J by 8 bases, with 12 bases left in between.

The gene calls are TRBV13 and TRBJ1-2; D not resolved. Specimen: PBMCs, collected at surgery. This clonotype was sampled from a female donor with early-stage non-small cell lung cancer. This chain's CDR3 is CASSLRRTQGYTF. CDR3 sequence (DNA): TGTGCCAGCAGCTTAAGGCGAACCCAGGGCTACACCTTC.